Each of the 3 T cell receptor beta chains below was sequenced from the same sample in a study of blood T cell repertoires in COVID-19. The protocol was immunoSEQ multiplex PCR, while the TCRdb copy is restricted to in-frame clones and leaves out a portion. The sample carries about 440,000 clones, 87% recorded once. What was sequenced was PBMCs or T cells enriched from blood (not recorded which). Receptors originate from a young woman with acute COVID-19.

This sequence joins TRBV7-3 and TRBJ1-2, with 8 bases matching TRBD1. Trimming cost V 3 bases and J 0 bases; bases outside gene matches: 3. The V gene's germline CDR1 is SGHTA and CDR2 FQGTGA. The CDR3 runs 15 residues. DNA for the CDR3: TGTGCCAGCAGCTTGCAGGGGGCCTCTAACTATGGCTACACCTTC. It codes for CASSLQGASNYGYTF.

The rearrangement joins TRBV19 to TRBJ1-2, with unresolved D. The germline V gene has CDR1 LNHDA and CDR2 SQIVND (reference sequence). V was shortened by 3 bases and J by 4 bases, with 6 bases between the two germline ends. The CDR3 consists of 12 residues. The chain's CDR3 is CASSIHSYGYTF. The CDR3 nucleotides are TGTGCCAGTAGTATTCACAGCTATGGCTACACCTTC.

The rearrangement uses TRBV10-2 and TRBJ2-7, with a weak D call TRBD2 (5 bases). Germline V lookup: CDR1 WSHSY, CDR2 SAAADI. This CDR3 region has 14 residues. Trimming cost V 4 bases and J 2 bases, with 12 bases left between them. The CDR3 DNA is TGCGCCAGCAGTGCTCTAGCTTCGACCTACGAGCAGTACTTC. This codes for CASSALASTYEQYF.